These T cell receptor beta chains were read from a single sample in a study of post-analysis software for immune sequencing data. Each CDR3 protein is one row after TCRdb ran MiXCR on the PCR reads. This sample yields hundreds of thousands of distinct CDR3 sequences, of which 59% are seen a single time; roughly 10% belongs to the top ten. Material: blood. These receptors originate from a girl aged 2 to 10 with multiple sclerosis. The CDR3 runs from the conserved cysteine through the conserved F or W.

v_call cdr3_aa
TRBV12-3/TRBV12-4 CASSLGTGVNEQFF
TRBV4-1 CASSQAGGANTGELFF
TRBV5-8 CASTPGYGSEGDTQYF
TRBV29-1 CSVAGTLNTEAFF
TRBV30 CAWNTGAGSYEQYF
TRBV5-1 CASSRLAGEANEQFF
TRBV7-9 CASSVTGTANEQFF
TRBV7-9 CASSGNRDRGYYGYTF
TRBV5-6 CASSFRGDSTDTQYF
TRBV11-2 CASSLDGGHDGYTF
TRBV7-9 CASSLPGDEQFF
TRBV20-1 CSARDPAVDEQYF
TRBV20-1 CSAERGTSGSGTQYF
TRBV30 CAWSVLGGHNEQFF
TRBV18 CASSPVGSTEAFF
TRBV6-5 CASSYSRTGVNTEAFF
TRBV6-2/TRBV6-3 CASSVPFRGLALPEGEQYF
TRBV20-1 CSARDRLAGGNGIQYF
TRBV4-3 CASSLFPGEGANNEQFF
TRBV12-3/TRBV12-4 CASSPRTGVYNEQFF
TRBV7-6 CASSLDYGGGLGTEAFF
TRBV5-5 CASSVQSSYNEQFF
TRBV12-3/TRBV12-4 CASRPSRVWSGYTF